This T cell receptor beta chain was captured by sequencing in a study of T cells after yellow fever vaccination (dated by TCRdb to about 2019). About the investigation overall: Libraries from fractions with low cell numbers were prepared with the SMART-Seq v4 Ultra Low Input RNA kit. Two healthy male donors made up the cohort, one aged 18 to 30 years and the other aged 30 to 40 years. Bulk TCR alpha and beta repertoires were sequenced longitudinally to track T-cell clones before and after primary and booster YFV17D yellow fever vaccination. Blood was collected at multiple timepoints before and after primary and secondary immunization, and bulk PBMC replicates and cell subsets were isolated.

For sequencing, an Illumina NovaSeq 6000 was employed. TCR cDNA was synthesized by 5'RACE template switching, through which a universal primer site and unique molecular identifiers were introduced. Priming for cDNA synthesis came from both the TCR alpha and TCR beta constant segments. Library amplification used two PCR steps, and the second PCR step added sample barcodes and sequencing adapters. Sequencing of libraries was done on Illumina HiSeq 2500 (2x100 bp) or NovaSeq (2x150 bp). The authors processed their data as follows. MIGEC was used to demultiplex reads and collapse the reads into UMI consensus sequences, and MiXCR was used for V(D)J alignment. Vaccine-responding clonotypes were defined with edgeR using replicate PBMC samples, requiring FDR below 0.01 and a log2 fold change above 5 up to day 15. CD4 or CD8 identity was assigned to each bulk clonotype according to whether the clonotype was present at higher abundance in the sequenced CD4 repertoire or the sequenced CD8 repertoire. TCRdb's own reprocessing of the public reads used fastp at Q25 and MiXCR and kept productive beta chains. Each CDR3 protein gets just one entry, which takes the most common genes and DNA from the rows behind it. These V and J calls derive from TCRdb rather than the authors' analysis. The sample table records approximately 250,000 distinct CDR3 sequences; roughly 5% of these occur just once. The ten largest clones take up more than 3% of the sample.

This clonotype was seen many times. It has no known antigen specificity. There are no base qualities to consult, and no much larger clone falls within one base. Between the V and J ends, shortened by 5 bases and 11 bases respectively, the junction contains 14 bases. CDR1 and CDR2 (SGHRS, YFSETQ) derive from the germline V gene. Reading from cysteine to phenylalanine, the CDR3 counts 13 amino acids. The retained sequence is limited to the CDR3, 39 bases, with the frame set at the first base. This specimen's treatment or condition label, per the study, means: live attenuated yellow fever vaccine strain. PBMCs were isolated from peripheral blood using a standard Ficoll-Paque protocol. CD4 and CD8 T-cell fractions were isolated with Dynabeads CD4 and CD8 positive selection kits. TriZol was used to extract RNA from bulk PBMCs, from CD4 and CD8 fractions, and from dextramer-positive and dextramer-negative fractions.

General study outcomes and caveats: The secondary T-cell response was weaker than the primary response but faster, peaking on day 5 instead of day 15. Computational filtering was needed because FACS-sorted repertoires could contain abundant contaminating clonotypes from the bulk population. The study included only two donors, which limits how far the findings can be generalized. A small share of clonotypes was detected in both CD4 and CD8 compartments, with the overlap likely arising from convergent recombination. After the booster, most clones that had expanded after primary vaccination were detected again (almost 97% of CD4 and under 90% of CD8), suggesting broad maintenance of memory.

The rearrangement combines TRBV5-1 with TRBJ1-6; confidence is insufficient to name the D gene. Specimen: CD4+ T cells sorted from PBMCs, collected on the day of the yellow fever booster vaccination. This TCR derives from a man between 18 and 35 years old who received the YFV17D yellow fever vaccine. The CDR3: CASSYGTFAPLHF. The DNA is TGCGCCAGCAGTTATGGCACTTTTGCACCCCTCCACTTT.